The 5 T cell receptor beta chains below come from one sample, sequenced in a study of regulatory T cells in long-lasting Graves disease (TCRdb year 2021). The library was generated by multiplex PCR. The instrument was an Illumina HiSeq 4000. iRepertoire HTBI primers and Arm-PCR amplification of CDR3 regions were used to construct TCR beta libraries. TCRdb reworked the public reads: Q25 trimming with fastp, MiXCR clone assembly, productive beta chains retained. Rows are combined by CDR3 protein, so each entry shows the most common genes and DNA. The sample records 550,000 to 700,000 distinct CDR3 sequences, about 16% of which are singletons. About 12% of the sample lies in the top ten. The meaning of the sample's time point label: newly diagnosed GD, antithyroid drugs for less than 3 months. RNA was extracted from PBMCs in TRIzol for both TCR sequencing and RNA sequencing. Another study also made use of these data, one on T cells in Graves' hyperthyroidism and ophthalmopathy.

The specimen was peripheral blood mononuclear cells (PBMCs), collected at new diagnosis, from a patient treated with antithyroid drugs. These receptors originate from a man between 18 and 35 years old with Graves disease. Donor details come from another sample of the same person, matched by shared clones.

This rearrangement joins TRBV3-1 to TRBJ1-1; D remains unclear. CDR1 is LGHDT, CDR2 YNNKEL, per germline (reference sequence). The CDR3 sequence is 15 residues long. V lost 1 base and J lost 1, with 10 bases in between. The CDR3 sequence is CASSQAGRRNTEAFF. For the CDR3, the DNA is TGTGCCAGCAGCCAAGCTGGCAGGCGGAACACTGAAGCTTTCTTT.

This clonotype was detected many times. The CDR3 is CASSAYGQGVGYTF. CDR3 sequence (DNA): TGTGCCAGCAGCGCGTACGGGCAGGGGGTTGGCTACACCTTC. The V and J genes are TRBV6-1 and TRBJ1-2; TRBD1 matches 7 bases. Per germline, CDR1 MNHNS and CDR2 SASEGT. There are 14 residues in the CDR3. V dropped 6 bases and J dropped 7; count of bases not matched to a gene: 11.

The V and J genes are TRBV11-2 and TRBJ2-1; no definite D call. The CDR3 extends over 15 amino acids. Between the trimmed V and J ends, which lost 0 bases and 0 bases, there was a span of 6 bases. Germline values: CDR1 SGHAT, CDR2 FQNNGV. CDR3 DNA sequence: TGTGCCAGCAGCTTAGATCCCGACTCCTACAATGAGCAGTTCTTC. Its translation: CASSLDPDSYNEQFF.

This clonotype was detected many times. The V and J genes are TRBV3-1 and TRBJ2-1, with a weak D call TRBD1 (6 bases). V lost 2 bases and J lost 6, with 17 bases in between. This CDR3 has 16 residues. The germline V gene has CDR1 LGHDT and CDR2 YNNKEL (reference sequence). The CDR3 loop reads CASSQMGAGEPNEQFF. In DNA form, the CDR3 reads TGTGCCAGCAGCCAAATGGGGGCAGGGGAACCCAATGAGCAGTTCTTC.

The V call is TRBV5-1, the J call TRBJ2-7, with a tentative D call TRBD2 (6 bases). From germline, CDR1 is SGHRS and CDR2 YFSETQ. The CDR3 sequence is 16 residues long. V gave up 1 base and J gave up 6 bases, with 20 bases separating them. CDR3 coding DNA: TGCGCCAGCAGCTTGAGTCCTCCGGGAAACGGGGGCGAGCAGTACTTC. Its protein is CASSLSPPGNGGEQYF.